This TCR beta chain was captured by sequencing in a study of blood T cell repertoires in COVID-19 (dated by TCRdb to 2020 to 2021). Broadly, across the study: Samples covering the acute and convalescent phases of COVID-19 were provided by collaborators in the United States, Italy and Spain. The prospective study material was composed of cDNA or gDNA derived from T cells, B-cell-depleted T cells, or PBMCs. The dataset comprised deeply sampled blood TCRbeta repertoires from subjects exposed to, actively infected with, or recovered from COVID-19. The repertoires were released in a freely available public database intended as a resource for research on the immune response to SARS-CoV-2. The samples were drawn from the first 160 participants of the ongoing ImmuneRACE study and from more than 1,000 subjects provided by 6 global collaborators. The sample metadata nearly always contained a de-identified subject ID, COVID-19 status, age in years and sex. Where available, HLA class I and class II types were taken from metadata supplied by the sample provider and were not determined by assay-based typing.

What the study reported, not specific to this receptor: The quantity of clinical and demographic metadata differed by source and by participant and was supplied without curation.

This clone appeared once. What this receptor recognizes is not known. Base qualities were left out, and no much larger clone turns up one base away. TCRbeta CDR3 regions were amplified from genomic DNA by means of the immunoSEQ Assay, a bias-controlled multiplex PCR. Under the source paper's analysis protocol: Nucleated cell counts per sample were estimated from amplification of reference gene primers within the assay. Sequence reads were collapsed and filtered to measure the absolute abundance of every unique TCRbeta CDR3 rearrangement. For each sample, productive Simpson clonality was calculated by taking the square root of Simpson's diversity index across productive rearrangements. Entries here come from immuneACCESS through TCRdb and include only in-frame sequences with V and J called. Some clones fail to appear in such tables; in the studies checked, an unresolved V gene covers under half of the shortfall, and the cause of the remainder is unknown. Clone size and the V and J calls come from that table; the DNA yielded D and trimming. The sample table lists 230,000 or so clones, over 80% of them with a count of one. The top ten constitute roughly 5% of the sample.

The collaborating institutions used their own protocols to collect whole blood in K2EDTA tubes. For TCRbeta analysis, collaborators shipped samples as frozen whole blood, isolated PBMCs, or DNA extracted from either of those sample types. In the germline V gene (reference sequence), CDR1 corresponds to LNHNV and CDR2 to YYDKDF. The CDR3 contains 15 residues, cysteine and phenylalanine counted. Only the CDR3 portion is preserved as DNA: 45 bases, with reading frame beginning at the first base. V trim: 6 bases; J trim: 3 bases; unmatched bases: 11. This chain is built from TRBV15 and TRBJ2-7; TRBD2 matches 7 bases in the middle. Sequencing input: peripheral blood. The clonotype was recovered from a human donor in a cohort sampled during active COVID-19. The nucleotide sequence is given as TGTGCCACCAGTAACGGGGCTAGCGGACTCTACGAGCAGTACTTC. Translated, it gives CATSNGASGLYEQYF. Extended through the reference TRBV15 and TRBJ2-7 proteins, this CDR3 yields the full variable domain: DAMVIQNPRYQVTQFGKPVTLSCSQTLNHNVMYWYQQKSSQAPKLLFHYYDKDFNNEADTPDNFQSRRPNTSFCFLDIRSPGLGDTAMYLCATSNGASGLYEQYFGPGTRLTVT.